The sequence of this TCR beta chain was determined in a study of cytomegalovirus exposure and HLA in healthy donors (dated by TCRdb to the late 2010s). For the study in its entirety: According to an earlier analysis of a few hundred of the donors, about 180 million T cells yielded some 110 million unique TCR beta sequences and 276 Gb of sequence data. Donor age, sex, ethnicity and CMV serostatus were collected together with the repertoire data. The later analysis used no new phenotypic data to find candidate immune exposures, relying instead on TCR beta sequences and their occurrence across donors. On average, 235,054 unique TCR beta nucleotide sequences were sequenced per donor among 398 genotyped donors of the cohort, with roughly 19% of those sequences being non-productive. Along with the roughly 670-subject first cohort, a separate validation cohort of around 110 different subjects was used. A handful of DR-DQ haplotypes were handled as single units for association and clustering because linkage in the cohort was strong. Approximately 330 gigabases of sequencing data and around 80 million unique TCR sequences made up an early release that covered 500 to 650 HLA-typed donors. All discovery cohort repertoires had been generated using a single sequencing platform. The genetic ancestry cluster associated with self-reported Caucasian donors included 65% to 90% of the 398 genotyped donors. Typing coverage varied by locus: roughly 629-640 donors for A, B, C, DRB1 and DQB1; roughly 500 for DQA1; approximately 570 for DPA1; more than 450 for DPB1. To study patterns of TCR occurrence, a later analysis re-analyzed previously published TCR beta repertoires from several hundred donors and added high-resolution HLA genotyping. The study used immunosequencing to profile the T cell repertoires of 600 to 850 subjects and linked those repertoires to cytomegalovirus serostatus. HLA typing covered class I and class II loci at four-digit resolution. A later genetic analysis took genome-wide SNP genotypes for about 55% of the roughly 670 donors and used that subset as a discovery cohort. An earlier analysis of around 580 of the donors used high-throughput TCR beta sequencing to judge whether each TCR beta V gene segment behaved as functional or pseudogenic. High-throughput TCR immunosequencing, statistical association of individual TCRs with disease status, and machine learning were combined to predict cytomegalovirus infection status. The study was designed to test whether signatures of past pathogen exposure could be identified by cataloging public T cell receptors.

Library preparation was by the immunoSEQ multiplex PCR assay. A mixture of 60 forward primers for TCR Vbeta segments and 13 reverse primers for TCR Jbeta segments was used in the multiplex PCR. The CDR3 region of rearranged TCR beta genes was amplified from genomic DNA with a multiplex PCR assay. The amplified TCR beta libraries were sequenced on the Illumina HiSeq System as 87-base-pair reads. The study's processing was this. In a later analysis, tens of millions of unique TCR beta chains were counted across the roughly 670 repertoires, and roughly 11 million of these chains were shared by at least two donors. Raw reads were error-corrected and collapsed into unique sequences with a nearest-neighbor algorithm that merged closely related sequences to remove PCR and sequencing errors. CDR3 sequences were aligned to IMGT reference sequences to assign V, D and J gene segments. For a sequence to be retained, a match of at least six nucleotides was required to both a V gene segment and a J gene segment. Rearrangements were classified as productive when the CDR3 lacked stop codons and remained in frame with V and J, and all other rearrangements were classified as non-productive. Following IMGT convention, CDR3 was defined as the stretch from the second conserved V-encoded cysteine up to the conserved J-encoded phenylalanine. In an earlier analysis of 500 to 650 of the donors, sequences lacking an unambiguous match to a single V gene segment were excluded. An earlier analysis of fewer than 650 of the donors classified V segments as functional when productive rearrangements were above 56.7% and as segregating when the standard deviation between donors was above 5%. A statistical classification framework was developed to diagnose cytomegalovirus status using the catalog of TCR beta chain sequences. In a later analysis, V and J genes were assigned by comparing TCR nucleotide sequences against IMGT/GENE-DB human TR gene sequences. A later analysis assigned CDR3 sequences and most-parsimonious VDJ recombination scenarios with the TCRdist pipeline. In a later analysis, every TCR beta chain was defined by the combination of its CDR3 amino acid sequence and its V-gene family, and reads without a unique V-gene family were dropped. A later analysis removed 600 or so highly shared, low-generation-probability nucleotide sequences to deal with suspected cross-contamination and a sequencing artifact. In a later analysis, a clonal expansion index for each public chain was calculated from normalized within-repertoire ranks of inferred template counts. In a later analysis, generation probabilities were computed using a VDJ recombination model fitted to out-of-frame rearrangements, and the results were checked against IGoR. In a later analysis, hypergeometric tests were used to score TCR-TCR, TCR-HLA and TCR-CMV co-occurrence, with a repertoire-size bias correction applied to TCR pairs. False discovery rates were estimated in a later analysis by permuting HLA or CMV assignments 20 times. In a later analysis, co-occurring TCRs were grouped using DBSCAN, and TCRdist sequence similarity was added for clustering within HLA-allele-positive subsets. Repertoires with fewer than 30,000 or more than 120,000 public chains were left out of co-occurrence clustering, as were roughly five repertoires with anomalous nucleotide sharing. As stored in TCRdb, this immuneACCESS dataset retains in-frame rearrangements with V and J assigned. A fraction of the clones does not appear; measured against another copy, unresolved V genes explain less than half of the discrepancy, and the remainder lacks a known reason. The V and J calls and clone size come from that table; D and trimming were worked out from the DNA. The sample table records around 150,000 clones; roughly four fifths of these occur just once. Of the sample, 1.8% is held by the ten largest clones.

The research as a whole found: Because some donors lacked HLA typing at each locus, the association tests relied only on the typed subset. Linkage disequilibrium might explain the correlated functional status among segregating V segments, but an unknown experimental factor could not be ruled out. A further reported finding was that TCR beta sequences accurately predicted the HLA-A and HLA-B alleles for most subjects in the first cohort. Because counts were too low, seventeen rarely observed V segments, including chromosome 9 orphons, were left out of the earlier analysis of 587 of the donors. In a later genetic analysis, a missense DCLRE1C variant was associated with V-gene and J-gene trimming of TCR beta chains, and the association was replicated in an independent cohort. In a later genetic analysis, fewer N-insertions in productive TCRs were reported among donors in an Asian-associated ancestry cluster than the approximately 710-donor mean. Most TCR sequences were observed very rarely across donors, whereas some public TCRs were present in many individuals. In a later analysis, HLA-associated TCR beta chains showed more clonal expansion and lower generation probabilities than non-associated chains that were equally common. A few of the identified cytomegalovirus-associated TCR beta chains were confirmed in vitro to be specific for cytomegalovirus antigens. The study listed 150 to 200 TCR beta chains as associated with cytomegalovirus. Some IMGT-functional V segments, including TRBV6-2 and TRBV6-3, could not be distinguished by the 87-base-pair reads and were therefore excluded. It was suggested by the authors that the approach could potentially be generalized to other disease states and immunological phenotypes. A later analysis reported that several top co-occurrence clusters appeared linked to parvovirus B19, influenza, CMV and Epstein-Barr virus. Broadly in line with IMGT annotations, most TCR beta V segments showed up in productive rearrangements about 87% or about 30% of the time in an earlier analysis of a few hundred of the donors. Presence/absence analyses assumed roughly uniform sequencing depth across donors, an assumption that may not hold. In both the original and validation cohorts, the classifier was reported to diagnose cytomegalovirus status with high specificity and sensitivity. A cluster of highly shared sequence variants was judged likely to be a technical artifact of the sequencing pipeline. According to a later analysis, most CMV-associated TCR beta chains appeared to be HLA-restricted, and the HLA associations seemed to be driven largely by CMV exposure. This cohort had only TCR beta chains sequenced, and the lack of alpha or paired-chain data limited which features could be detected. At a false discovery rate of 0.05, a later analysis linked under 20,000 TCR beta sequences to specific HLA alleles. A later analysis found that TCR association rates varied across HLA loci, with DRB1 alleles showing the most associated TCRs and HLA-C alleles the fewest. CMV serostatus was the only immune exposure information available for the cohort. Assigning TCR associations to individual alleles was difficult when HLA alleles, especially DR and DQ, strongly co-occurred.

This clone was observed a few times. The antigen this receptor binds is unknown. No base-level quality is on record; no much larger clone is a single base apart. Unmatched junction bases come to 3, with V trimmed by 11 bases and J by 1 base. As encoded in the germline V gene, CDR1 is SNHLY while CDR2 is FYNNEI. The CDR3 covers 13 residues, taking in both the cysteine and the phenylalanine. Just CDR3 DNA is preserved here, 39 bases in frame from base 1. The cohort was made up of several hundred healthy bone marrow donors. Cohort members were all nominally healthy when sampled, although unrecorded immune exposures were likely present. The donor was CMV seropositive and was included in the group of some 290 seropositive cohort members. Every donor gave a peripheral blood sample, and the peripheral blood mononuclear cells from that sample were used for TCR beta sequencing. Genomic DNA extraction from the blood cell samples was performed with the Qiagen DNeasy Blood Extraction Kit.

Sequenced sample: PBMCs. The V and J genes are TRBV2 and TRBJ2-3; the central 10 bases match TRBD2. The clonotype originates from a female donor in good health and CMV-seropositive. CDR3 sequence: CAYGTSGTDTQYF. The nucleotides read TGTGCCTACGGGACTAGCGGCACAGATACGCAGTATTTT.